This T cell receptor beta chain was sequenced in a study of T cell responses to AZD1222 COVID-19 vaccine. The CDR3 runs to 15 residues. V dropped 5 bases and J dropped 7; count of bases not matched to a gene: 8. Germline lookup yields CDR1 ENHRY and CDR2 SYGVKD. About this clone itself: Its antigen is not identified.

Whole-study findings and limits: Donor demographics were predominantly white British with a female majority; clonal diversity may be underestimated. None of the repertoires were sampled until the peak T cell response had passed. The study reported that nearly half of spike-specific TCRs target unmutated variant regions. Only a handful of AZD1222 recipients tested seropositive at baseline.

Method: immunoSEQ multiplex PCR; TCRdb's copy keeps in-frame clones and lacks some. The table shows about 150,000 clones, with 90% occurring only once. The receptor was derived from an adult in good health. Here the sequenced sample was peripheral blood, taken on day 0 of AZD1222 vaccination. The J gene is TRBJ1-5, the V gene TRBV10-3; TRBD1 aligns across 10 bases. CDR3 region: CAISPGTGVGQPQHF. The CDR3 coding sequence is TGTGCCATCAGTCCCGGGACAGGGGTGGGACAGCCCCAGCATTTT.